These 23 T cell receptor beta chains share one sample of origin, sequenced in a study of blood T cell repertoires in COVID-19. Clones were sequenced by immunoSEQ multiplex PCR, and TCRdb holds only the in-frame ones, with some missing. This table has over 85,000 clones, 87% appearing once. The material sequenced was peripheral blood. The receptors derive from a human donor in a cohort sampled during active COVID-19.

This chain uses TRBV2 with TRBJ1-1; tentatively, D is TRBD1 (5 bases). V gave up 6 bases and J gave up 0 bases, with 8 bases separating them. Germline V gives CDR1 SNHLY, CDR2 FYNNEI. The CDR3 consists of 13 residues. In DNA, the CDR3 is TGTGCCAGCAGAGAGGACATGAACACTGAAGCTTTCTTT. Translating gives CASREDMNTEAFF.

The V and J genes are TRBV11-3 and TRBJ2-7; 8 bases are shared with TRBD2. Germline V gives CDR1 SGHNT, CDR2 YENEEA. The V and J ends lost 2 bases and 9 bases, in that order; junction bases with no gene match: 12. This CDR3 contains 15 residues. The DNA of the CDR3 is TGTGCCAGCAGCTTATCAGCGGGAGCTCCTTCGCGGCAGTACTTC. It encodes CASSLSAGAPSRQYF.

The chain employs TRBV20-1 and TRBJ2-3; D remains unclear. The V gene's germline CDR1 is DFQATT and CDR2 SNEGSKA (reference sequence). Trimming pared 6 bases from V and 0 bases from J, leaving 4 bases between. CDR3 length: 11 residues. The CDR3 DNA reads as TGCAGTGCCGGTAGCACAGATACGCAGTATTTT. Its protein is CSAGSTDTQYF.

Many counts were recorded for this clone. V gene TRBV27 combines with J gene TRBJ1-6; 7 nucleotides agree with TRBD1. V gave up 2 bases and J gave up 2 bases; unmatched junction bases: 0. The CDR3 is made up of 15 amino acids. Germline-derived CDR1 and CDR2 are MNHEY and SMNVEV (reference sequence). The CDR3 nucleotides are TGTGCCAGCAGTTTAGGACAGGCCTATAATTCACCCCTCCACTTT. Amino acid sequence: CASSLGQAYNSPLHF.

This clone appeared a few times. Germline and junction disagree at one end, which may indicate a read error. The rearrangement uses TRBV7-7 and TRBJ1-6; D gene ambiguous. The germline gives CDR1 SSHAT, CDR2 FNYEAQ (reference sequence). This CDR3 contains 16 residues. CDR3 coding DNA: TGTGCTAGCAGCTTAGTGTTGGGCGGGAATTATTCACCCCTCCACTTT. Translation: CASSLVLGGNYSPLHF.

The chain joins TRBV19 to TRBJ2-7; tentatively, D is TRBD2 (6 bases). Trimming took 7 bases from V and 8 from J, leaving 24 bases between them. The length of the CDR3 is 15 residues. Per germline, CDR1 LNHDA and CDR2 SQIVND (reference sequence). DNA for the CDR3: TGTGCCAGTACTCAATCCGGGACTGGGCTTTGGAAGCAGTACTTC. Protein: CASTQSGTGLWKQYF.

Regarding this clone: A read error may account for a junction end that differs from germline. V gene TRBV7-2 combines with J gene TRBJ1-1, with TRBD1 identical over 8 bases. Germline CDR1 is SGHTA and CDR2 is FQGNSA. The CDR3 runs 16 residues. In DNA form, the CDR3 reads TGTGCCAGCACCTTACCCTGGACAGGGCCAAACACTGAAGCTTTCTTT. Translated: CASTLPWTGPNTEAFF.

The genes are TRBV15 and TRBJ2-3; 7 nucleotides line up with TRBD2. CDR1 LNHNV and CDR2 YYDKDF come from the germline V gene (reference sequence). The CDR3 totals 16 residues. V lost 0 bases to trimming and J lost 3 bases; unmatched junction nucleotides: 6. CDR3 bases: TGTGCCACCAGCAGAGATCAGAAGGGAGGGACAGATACGCAGTATTTT. Translated, it gives CATSRDQKGGTDTQYF.

The V gene is TRBV6-1, the J gene TRBJ1-6, with D possibly being TRBD1 (6 bases). V was pared by 3 bases and J by 9 bases, with 12 bases between. The CDR3 extends over 14 amino acids. Germline V gene sequence: CDR1 MNHNS, CDR2 SASEGT. Here the CDR3 DNA reads TGTGCCAGCAGTGACGCAGGGGTGCGTTCACCCCTCCACTTT. Amino acid sequence: CASSDAGVRSPLHF.

With respect to this clone: At the DNA level, this CDR3 is encoded by other sequences in the same sample as well. The chain has TRBV5-1 and TRBJ2-1; 7 bases are shared with TRBD2. CDR1 and CDR2 (germline): SGHRS, YFSETQ. CDR3 length: 15 residues. Trimming at V came to 2 bases and at J to 3 bases, leaving 5 bases not matched to a gene. This CDR3 is CASSLGLAVYNEQFF. In nucleotides, the CDR3 is TGCGCCAGCAGCTTAGGGCTAGCGGTCTACAATGAGCAGTTCTTC.

The DNA of the CDR3 is TGTGCCAGCAGTTTCGCGTACAGGCAGCCCCAGCATTTT. This sequence encodes CASSFAYRQPQHF. V is TRBV27 and J is TRBJ1-5; D perhaps matches TRBD1 (5 bases). There are 13 residues in the CDR3. Germline V lookup: CDR1 MNHEY, CDR2 SMNVEV (reference sequence). V was shortened by 3 bases and J by 7 bases, with 10 bases between the two germline ends.

The chain combines TRBV7-6 with TRBJ1-1; a possible D gene is TRBD1 (5 bases). The germline gives CDR1 SGHVS, CDR2 FNYEAQ. The CDR3 extends over 15 amino acids. Trimming removed 5 bases at V and 1 base at J, with 14 bases between. CDR3 DNA: TGTGCCAGCAGCGCGGTCCAGGGCCCGAACACTGAAGCTTTCTTT. Amino acid sequence: CASSAVQGPNTEAFF.

This clone was picked up a small number of times. CDR3 nucleotides: TGTGCCTGGGATCGACGACTAGTTTCCAGCCCCGAGCAGTACTTC. This translates into CAWDRRLVSSPEQYF. The chain combines TRBV30 with TRBJ2-7; D is possibly TRBD2 (6 bases). Per germline, CDR1 GTSNPN and CDR2 SVGIG (reference sequence). Trimming left V 5 bases short and J 6 bases short, with 23 bases between. This CDR3 spans 15 amino acids.

This chain uses TRBV18 with TRBJ1-1; no firm D call. Per the germline V gene, CDR1 is KGHSH and CDR2 is LQKENI. Deletions cut 4 bases from V and 5 bases from J, with 14 bases between. The length of the CDR3 is 14 residues. In DNA form, the CDR3 reads TGTGCCAGCTCACTAGACATGAAGTTAACTGAAGCTTTCTTT. It yields the protein CASSLDMKLTEAFF.

The V gene is TRBV7-9, the J gene TRBJ1-3, with TRBD1 identical over 11 bases. There are 16 residues in the CDR3. V dropped 5 bases and J dropped 2; count of bases not matched to a gene: 5. CDR1 is SEHNR, CDR2 FQNEAQ, per germline (reference sequence). In DNA, the CDR3 is TGTGCCAGCAGCCTTCTGGGACAGGGGGCTGGAAACACCATATATTTT. Protein: CASSLLGQGAGNTIYF. Filled out from reference TRBV7-9 and TRBJ1-3, the complete variable domain reads DTGVSQNPRHKITKRGQNVTFRCDPISEHNRLYWYRQTLGQGPEFLTYFQNEAQLEKSRLLSDRFSAERPKGSFSTLEIQRTEQGDSAMYLCASSLLGQGAGNTIYFGEGSWLTVV.

J is TRBJ2-7 and V is TRBV19; D perhaps matches TRBD2 (6 bases). CDR1 and CDR2 (germline): LNHDA, SQIVND (reference sequence). CDR3 length equals 13 residues. V was pared by 5 bases and J by 1 base, with 9 bases between. The CDR3 spells CASSPGTSYEQYF. DNA of the CDR3: TGTGCCAGTAGTCCCGGGACTTCCTACGAGCAGTACTTC.

The chain recombines TRBV7-3 with TRBJ1-1, with D unclear. Trimming removed 6 bases from V and 1 base from J, with 9 bases in between. Germline V CDR1 and CDR2: SGHTA, FQGTGA. The CDR3 extends over 13 amino acids. DNA for the CDR3: TGTGCCAGCAGGTATACAAAGAACACTGAAGCTTTCTTT. This gives the protein CASRYTKNTEAFF.

The chain couples TRBV7-6 to TRBJ2-5, with 9 bases lining up with TRBD2. The germline V gene encodes CDR1 SGHVS and CDR2 FNYEAQ. CDR3 size: 15 residues. Trimming took 6 bases from V and 5 from J; bases not matched to a gene: 10. CDR3 amino acids: CASRTGTSRAETQYF. CDR3 in DNA: TGTGCCAGCAGAACCGGGACTAGCCGTGCCGAGACCCAGTACTTC.

This chain connects TRBV11-2 to TRBJ1-5, with TRBD1 matching over 7 bases. The V gene end was trimmed by 2 bases and the J gene end by 4 bases; junction bases not matched to a gene: 5. The germline gives CDR1 SGHAT, CDR2 FQNNGV. The CDR3 consists of 15 residues. The CDR3 DNA follows: TGTGCCAGCAGCTTAAGACAGGGCTTAAATCAGCCCCAGCATTTT. It codes for CASSLRQGLNQPQHF.

V and J are TRBV27 and TRBJ2-3; TRBD2 matches 9 bases. CDR1 is MNHEY, CDR2 SMNVEV, per germline (reference sequence). CDR3 length: 15 residues. J lost 4 bases, V lost 7 bases, and 9 bases had no gene match. CDR3 sequence: CASTLGTSRSDTQYF. CDR3 DNA sequence: TGTGCCAGCACCCTTGGGACTAGCAGGTCAGATACGCAGTATTTT.

The genes are TRBV7-2 and TRBJ2-7; D not certain. Germline V gene lookup returns CDR1 SGHTA and CDR2 FQGNSA. Trimming removed 5 bases from V and 3 bases from J, with 11 bases in between. This CDR3 has 13 amino acids. DNA for the CDR3: TGTGCCAGCAGCCCGGAGAATCGCTACGAGCAGTACTTC. The encoded protein is CASSPENRYEQYF. The variable domain in full, with the rest retrieved from reference TRBV7-2 and TRBJ2-7, is GAGVSQSPSNKVTEKGKDVELRCDPISGHTALYWYRQSLGQGLEFLIYFQGNSAPDKSGLPSDRFSAERTGGSVSTLTIQRTQQEDSAVYLCASSPENRYEQYFGPGTRLTVT.

The J gene is TRBJ1-1, the V gene TRBV5-6; D remains unclear. Germline CDR1 is SGHDT and CDR2 is YYEEEE. The CDR3 is made up of 15 amino acids. Trimming left V 4 bases short and J 5 bases short, with 18 bases between. For the CDR3, the DNA is TGTGCCAGCAGCCCCGAGAGGGTAATGATAACTGAAGCTTTCTTT. As protein: CASSPERVMITEAFF.

The rearrangement joins TRBV20-1 to TRBJ2-5; D remains unclear. This CDR3 comprises 11 residues. V was cut by 6 bases and J by 4 bases, with 9 bases left in between. CDR1 and CDR2 (germline): DFQATT, SNEGSKA (reference sequence). CDR3 sequence: CSAKKRETQYF. Written as DNA, the CDR3 is TGCAGTGCAAAAAAGAGAGAGACCCAGTACTTC.